The 21 T cell receptor beta chains reported below all come from one sample, sequenced in a study of tissue T cells after allogeneic stem cell transplantation. Repertoires were generated with immunoSEQ multiplex PCR, while TCRdb's copy carries only in-frame clones and drops some. Of some 2,000 clones listed, roughly 68% were seen once; the top ten hold about 18%. This research-autopsy study prospectively enrolled adult allogeneic hematopoietic cell transplant recipients with steroid-refractory graft-versus-host disease. The material was transverse colon tissue, obtained at autopsy. The source is an older male patient with steroid-refractory graft-versus-host disease after an allogeneic stem cell transplant. Some T cells could come from the graft donor.

The chain couples TRBV18 to TRBJ2-3; D gene unclear. The CDR3 spans 13 residues. The V and J ends lost 6 bases and 5 bases respectively, with 12 bases between them. Per the germline V gene, CDR1 is KGHSH and CDR2 is LQKENI. Here the CDR3 DNA reads TGTGCCAGCTCCGACCACCCCGGAGATACGCAGTATTTT. Translated, it gives CASSDHPGDTQYF.

V usage is TRBV18 and J usage is TRBJ1-2; perhaps TRBD1 as D (6 bases). V lost 3 bases to trimming and J lost 7 bases, with 12 bases between them. Germline V gene data show CDR1 as KGHSH and CDR2 as LQKENI. The CDR3 totals 13 residues. For the CDR3, the DNA is TGTGCCAGCTCACCCGACAGGTCGGCTGGCTACACCTTC. Translated, it gives CASSPDRSAGYTF. The variable domain in full, with the rest retrieved from reference TRBV18 and TRBJ1-2, is NAGVMQNPRHLVRRRGQEARLRCSPMKGHSHVYWYRQLPEEGLKFMVYLQKENIIDESGMPKERFSAEFPKEGPSILRIQQVVRGDSAAYFCASSPDRSAGYTFGSGTRLTVV.

The rearrangement uses TRBV7-9 and TRBJ2-5; no firm D call. The CDR3 consists of 14 residues. Deletions cut 2 bases from V and 0 bases from J, with 7 bases between. CDR1 is SEHNR, CDR2 FQNEAQ, per germline (reference sequence). The CDR3 reads CASSLFGYQETQYF. CDR3 nucleotides: TGTGCCAGCAGCTTATTCGGCTACCAAGAGACCCAGTACTTC. The full variable domain, with the rest looked up from reference TRBV7-9 and TRBJ2-5, is DTGVSQNPRHKITKRGQNVTFRCDPISEHNRLYWYRQTLGQGPEFLTYFQNEAQLEKSRLLSDRFSAERPKGSFSTLEIQRTEQGDSAMYLCASSLFGYQETQYFGPGTRLLVL.

This clone was counted once. V gene TRBV6-2 or TRBV6-3 combines with J gene TRBJ2-3, with TRBD2 identical over 9 bases. The CDR3 has 15 amino acids. Trimming took 4 bases from V and 1 from J; bases not matched to a gene: 3. CDR1 MNHEY and CDR2 SVGEGT come from the germline V gene. The CDR3 coding sequence is TGTGCCAGCAGTTCCTTAGCGGGGGGCACAGATACGCAGTATTTT. Its protein is CASSSLAGGTDTQYF.

The chain recombines TRBV6-1 with TRBJ1-1; 9 nucleotides align to TRBD1. The junction had 6 bases not matched to a gene; V was cut back by 6 bases and J by 1 base. CDR3 length: 15 residues. CDR1 and CDR2 from the germline V gene are MNHNS and SASEGT. The CDR3 loop reads CASRQQGARNTEAFF. The CDR3 DNA sequence: TGTGCCAGCAGGCAACAGGGGGCTAGGAACACTGAAGCTTTCTTT.

A few counts support this clone. The chain links TRBV5-4 to TRBJ2-1; TRBD2 agrees at 8 bases. CDR3 size: 12 residues. The V segment lost 3 bases and the J segment 10 bases; nucleotides outside the gene matches: 3. The germline V gene has CDR1 SGHNT and CDR2 YYREEE (reference sequence). CDR3: CASSSRGGEQFF. DNA of the CDR3: TGTGCCAGCAGCTCGCGCGGGGGGGAGCAGTTCTTC.

The rearrangement joins TRBV4-3 to TRBJ1-5, with 7 bases matching TRBD1. This CDR3 is 15 amino acids long. Trimming took 0 bases from V and 5 from J; bases not matched to a gene: 4. Germline values: CDR1 LGHNA, CDR2 YSLEER. The CDR3 spells CASSQDYRGYQPQHF. The CDR3 DNA is TGCGCCAGCAGCCAAGATTACAGGGGCTATCAGCCCCAGCATTTT.

With respect to this clone: Relative to the germline gene, one junction end is altered; a read error may explain this. The rearrangement joins TRBV7-7 to TRBJ2-5; D assignment may be TRBD1 or TRBD2 (5 bases each). There are 13 residues in the CDR3. Germline CDR1 is SSHAT and CDR2 is FNYEAQ (reference sequence). This CDR3 is CASSRDELETQYF. For the CDR3, the DNA is TGTGCTAGCAGCAGGGACGAACTGGAGACCCAGTACTTC.

By sample fraction, this clone is hyperexpanded. The chain is built from TRBV2 and TRBJ2-1; 11 nucleotides align to TRBD2. Trimming took 0 bases from V and 2 from J; bases not matched to a gene: 9. CDR1 is SNHLY, CDR2 FYNNEI, per germline. The CDR3 is made up of 19 amino acids. The CDR3 loop is CASSEASGGAHGAYNEQFF. DNA for the CDR3: TGTGCCAGCAGTGAAGCTAGCGGGGGGGCTCACGGCGCCTACAATGAGCAGTTCTTC.

This chain joins TRBV10-3 and TRBJ2-5; TRBD1 agrees at 7 bases. CDR3 length: 14 amino acids. Germline CDR1 ENHRY, CDR2 SYGVKD. The V gene end was trimmed by 6 bases and the J gene end by 5 bases; junction bases not matched to a gene: 9. In nucleotides, the CDR3 is TGTGCCATCAGGTCAGGGGGTCAGGGTGAGACCCAGTACTTC. This sequence encodes CAIRSGGQGETQYF.

The J gene is TRBJ2-3, the V gene TRBV4-2, with 10 bases fitting TRBD1. Trimming removed 8 bases from V and 3 bases from J; junction bases left unmatched: 5. The CDR3 covers 14 residues. Germline loops: CDR1 LGHNA, CDR2 YNFKEQ. This CDR3 is CASGGTGVTDTQYF. The CDR3 DNA follows: TGTGCCAGCGGCGGGACAGGGGTAACAGATACGCAGTATTTT.

V gene TRBV5-6 combines with J gene TRBJ2-3; D is uncertain. Per the germline V gene, CDR1 is SGHDT and CDR2 is YYEEEE. V was shortened by 2 bases and J by 2 bases, with 0 bases between the two germline ends. The CDR3 has 11 residues. In DNA, the CDR3 is TGTGCCAGCAGCTTCACAGATACGCAGTATTTT. This sequence encodes CASSFTDTQYF.

This chain joins TRBV19 and TRBJ1-2; possibly TRBD1 for D (6 bases). Trimming stripped 0 bases from V and 4 bases from J, with 12 bases between. The germline gives CDR1 LNHDA, CDR2 SQIVND (reference sequence). This CDR3 contains 15 residues. The CDR3 region is CASSIEHRVGYGYTF. CDR3 nucleotides: TGTGCCAGTAGTATAGAACACAGGGTTGGCTATGGCTACACCTTC.

This sequence joins TRBV6-2 or TRBV6-3 and TRBJ1-4; D possibly corresponds to TRBD1 (6 bases). CDR3 length: 11 residues. CDR1 and CDR2 from the germline V gene are MNHEY and SVGEGT. V gave up 7 bases and J gave up 11 bases, with 11 bases separating them. CDR3 nucleotides: TGTGCCAGCACCCCGGGGGCGAAACTGTTTTTT. It specifies CASTPGAKLFF.

This clone was counted a few times. The chain has TRBV6-5 and TRBJ1-3, with a weak D call TRBD1 (6 bases). V was clipped by 8 bases and J by 4 bases, with 15 bases between them. The CDR3 loop spans 14 amino acids. Germline V gene lookup returns CDR1 MNHEY and CDR2 SVGAGI. CDR3 bases: TGTGCCAGCCGGTTAACAGGGTACGGAAACACCATATATTTT. It encodes CASRLTGYGNTIYF.

This clone was seen a handful of times. The chain joins TRBV5-1 to TRBJ2-6; 8 bases are shared with TRBD1. The CDR3 has 16 residues. Germline V gene lookup returns CDR1 SGHRS and CDR2 YFSETQ. V shed 3 bases, J shed 0 bases, and the junction held 2 bases outside the gene matches. The CDR3 DNA sequence: TGCGCCAGCAGCTCGGGACAGGACTCTGGGGCCAACGTCCTGACTTTC. It yields the protein CASSSGQDSGANVLTF.

V usage is TRBV3-1 (or the pseudogene TRBV3-2) and J usage is TRBJ1-1; TRBD1 is a possible D gene (5 bases). The CDR3 has 11 amino acids. From germline, CDR1 is LGHDT and CDR2 YNNKEL (reference sequence). Trimming removed 8 bases from V and 11 bases from J, with 15 bases in between. The CDR3 region has the DNA TGTGCCAGCTCTCAGGGAAATGACGCTTTCTTT. Translated: CASSQGNDAFF.

The V call is TRBV21-1, the J call TRBJ1-1. TRBV21-1 represents a pseudogene. CDR3 length: 16 amino acids. CDR3: CASRVPVATIRTEAFF. DNA of the CDR3: TGTGCCAGCAGAGTACCCGTAGCCACAATTCGCACTGAAGCTTTCTTT.

As regards this clone: Distinct nucleotide sequences in the sample also encode this CDR3. This chain links TRBV7-9 with TRBJ2-5; possibly TRBD1 or TRBD2 for D (5 bases each). Germline CDR1 reads SEHNR; CDR2 reads FQNEAQ (reference sequence). The V end lost 8 bases, the J end lost 1 base, and 5 bases lay between the germline ends. The CDR3 runs 11 residues. CDR3 protein: CASGGQETQYF. The CDR3 DNA is TGTGCCAGCGGGGGCCAAGAGACCCAGTACTTC.

There are a few counts of this clone. The chain links TRBV14 to TRBJ2-7; TRBD1 agrees at 7 bases. The junction had 8 bases not matched to a gene; V was cut back by 1 base and J by 2 bases. Germline-derived CDR1 and CDR2 are SGHDN and FVKESK. CDR3 size: 16 residues. The DNA for the CDR3 is TGTGCCAGCAGCCAAGCTTGGGGGACAGCAACCTACGAGCAGTACTTC. Protein sequence: CASSQAWGTATYEQYF. Variable domain in full (rest from reference TRBV14 and TRBJ2-7): EAGVTQFPSHSVIEKGQTVTLRCDPISGHDNLYWYRRVMGKEIKFLLHFVKESKQDESGMPNNRFLAERTGGTYSTLKVQPAELEDSGVYFCASSQAWGTATYEQYFGPGTRLTVT.

In DNA form, the CDR3 reads TGTGCCAGCAGCTTAGCGACCGGGACAGCGGCTAATAACTATGGCTACACCTTC. This codes for CASSLATGTAANNYGYTF. V is TRBV11-1 and J is TRBJ1-2; 7 nucleotides align to TRBD1. Germline loops: CDR1 SGHAT, CDR2 FQDESV (reference sequence). The CDR3 covers 18 residues. The trim removed 0 bases at V and 1 base at J, leaving 11 bases unmatched.